This T cell receptor (beta chain) originates from a study of T-cell reconstitution after alpha-beta-depleted transplantation in children. Construction of the TCRbeta library involved unique molecular identifiers. TCRdb processed the PCR reads anew with MiXCR; each CDR3 protein has one entry. This table holds approximately 270,000 distinct CDR3 sequences, 9.9% found once. Germline CDR1 DFQATT, CDR2 SNEGSKA (reference sequence). The V and J ends lost 0 bases and 3 bases respectively, with 8 bases between them. The CDR3 is made up of 13 amino acids. This clonotype was recorded a few times. The sequence was obtained from a human donor who donated a stem cell graft to a child with SCID. This chain joins TRBV20-1 and TRBJ1-2; D unclear. This specimen was PBMCs from the stem cell graft donor, taken from the stem cell graft. The CDR3 coding sequence is TGCAGTGCTAGAGATCCGGGAGACTATGGCTACACCTTC. As protein: CSARDPGDYGYTF.